This T cell receptor beta chain was captured by sequencing in a study of Ad26.COV2.S vaccination and SARS-CoV-2 variants. TCRdb's table, derived via immunoSEQ multiplex PCR, lists solely in-frame clones and lacks some. In the table there are about 480,000 clones, 87% of which are singletons. From germline, CDR1 is SGHTA and CDR2 FQGNSA. V shed 1 base and J shed 0 bases, with 10 bases lying between them. This CDR3 region has 15 residues. Described treatment: 15 to 20 received Ad26.COV2.S at low or high dose, single or two shots; a few received placebo; per-sample allocation not given. The samples date from day 63 after the first vaccine or placebo injection. An adult of 18-55 years in Boston served as donor.

The gene calls are TRBV7-2 and TRBJ2-7; a weak D match, TRBD2 (6 bases). The source material was peripheral blood, sampled in a trial of Ad26.COV2.S vaccine versus placebo. This receptor was identified in a person between 18 and 65 years old who received the Ad26.COV2.S COVID-19 vaccine or a placebo. The DNA for the CDR3 is TGTGCCAGCAGCTTAGGGGAGGCACTCTCCTACGAGCAGTACTTC. It encodes CASSLGEALSYEQYF.